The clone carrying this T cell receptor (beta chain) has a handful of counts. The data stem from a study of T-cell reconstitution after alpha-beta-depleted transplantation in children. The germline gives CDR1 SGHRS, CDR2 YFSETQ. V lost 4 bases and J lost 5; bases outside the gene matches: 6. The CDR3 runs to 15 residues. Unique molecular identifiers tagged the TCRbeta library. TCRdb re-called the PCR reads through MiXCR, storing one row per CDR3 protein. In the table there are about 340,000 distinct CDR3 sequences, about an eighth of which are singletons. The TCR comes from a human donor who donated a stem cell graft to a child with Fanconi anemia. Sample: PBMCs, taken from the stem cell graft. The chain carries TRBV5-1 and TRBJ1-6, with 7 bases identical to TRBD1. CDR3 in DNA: TGCGCCAGCAGCCCAAGGGGGCCCCATAATTCACCCCTCCACTTT. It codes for CASSPRGPHNSPLHF. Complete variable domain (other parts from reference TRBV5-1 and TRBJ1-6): KAGVTQTPRYLIKTRGQQVTLSCSPISGHRSVSWYQQTPGQGLQFLFEYFSETQRNKGNFPGRFSGRQFSNSRSEMNVSTLELGDSALYLCASSPRGPHNSPLHFGNGTRLTVT.